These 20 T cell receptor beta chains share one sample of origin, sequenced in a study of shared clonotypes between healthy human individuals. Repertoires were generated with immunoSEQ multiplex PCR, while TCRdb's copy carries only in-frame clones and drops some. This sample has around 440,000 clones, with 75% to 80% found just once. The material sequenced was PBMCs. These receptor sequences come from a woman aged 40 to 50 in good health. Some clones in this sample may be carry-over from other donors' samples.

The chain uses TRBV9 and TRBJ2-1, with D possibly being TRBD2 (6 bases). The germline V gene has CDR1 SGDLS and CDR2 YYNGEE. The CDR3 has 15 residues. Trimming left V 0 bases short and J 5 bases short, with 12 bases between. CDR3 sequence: CASSVAAGIDNEQFF. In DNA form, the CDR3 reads TGTGCCAGCAGCGTAGCAGCGGGTATCGACAATGAGCAGTTCTTC.

CDR3 coding DNA: TGTGCCAGCAGCCCGACGGACAGTAGCTCTGGGGCCAACGTCCTGACTTTC. It specifies CASSPTDSSSGANVLTF. The chain uses TRBV7-3 and TRBJ2-6; maybe TRBD1 (6 bases). Germline V gene data show CDR1 as SGHTA and CDR2 as FQGTGA. The CDR3 spans 17 residues. V gave up 5 bases and J gave up 0 bases, with 14 bases separating them.

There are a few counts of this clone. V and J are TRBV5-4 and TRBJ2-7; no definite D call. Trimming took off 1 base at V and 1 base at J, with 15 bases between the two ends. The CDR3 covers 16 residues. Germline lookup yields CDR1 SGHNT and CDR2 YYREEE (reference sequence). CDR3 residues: CASSLTPDPVSYEQYF. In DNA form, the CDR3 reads TGTGCCAGCAGCTTGACTCCGGACCCCGTTTCCTACGAGCAGTACTTC. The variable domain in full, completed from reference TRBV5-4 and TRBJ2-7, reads ETGVTQSPTHLIKTRGQQVTLRCSSQSGHNTVSWYQQALGQGPQFIFQYYREEENGRGNFPPRFSGLQFPNYSSELNVNALELDDSALYLCASSLTPDPVSYEQYFGPGTRLTVT.

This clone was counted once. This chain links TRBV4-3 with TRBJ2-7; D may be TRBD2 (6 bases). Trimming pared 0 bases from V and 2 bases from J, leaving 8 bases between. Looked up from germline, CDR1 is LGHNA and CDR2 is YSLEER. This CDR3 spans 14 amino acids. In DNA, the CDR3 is TGCGCCAGCAGCCAAGAGGCGGGAACCTACGAGCAGTACTTC. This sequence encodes CASSQEAGTYEQYF.

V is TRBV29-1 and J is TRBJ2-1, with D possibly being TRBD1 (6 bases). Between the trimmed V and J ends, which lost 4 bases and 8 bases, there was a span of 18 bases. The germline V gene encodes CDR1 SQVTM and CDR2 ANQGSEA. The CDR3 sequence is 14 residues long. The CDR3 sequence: CSVVEAKGVHEQFF. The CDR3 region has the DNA TGCAGCGTTGTTGAGGCAAAGGGGGTTCATGAGCAGTTCTTC.

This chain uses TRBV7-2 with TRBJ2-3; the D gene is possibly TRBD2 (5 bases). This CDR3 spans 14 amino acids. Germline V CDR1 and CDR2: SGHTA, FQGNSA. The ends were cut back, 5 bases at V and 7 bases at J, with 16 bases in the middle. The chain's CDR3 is CASSPRYSAYTQYF. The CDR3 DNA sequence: TGTGCCAGCAGCCCGAGATATAGCGCGTATACGCAGTATTTT.

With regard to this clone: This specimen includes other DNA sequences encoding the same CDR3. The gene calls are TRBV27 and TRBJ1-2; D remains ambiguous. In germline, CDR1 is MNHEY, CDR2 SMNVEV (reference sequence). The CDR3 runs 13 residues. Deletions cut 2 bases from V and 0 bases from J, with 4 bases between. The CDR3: CASSLRSNYGYTF. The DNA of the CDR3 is TGTGCCAGCAGTTTAAGGTCTAACTATGGCTACACCTTC.

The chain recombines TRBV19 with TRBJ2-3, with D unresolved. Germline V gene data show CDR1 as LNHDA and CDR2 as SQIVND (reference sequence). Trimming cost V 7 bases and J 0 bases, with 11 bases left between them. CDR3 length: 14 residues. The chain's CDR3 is CASTGGFSTDTQYF. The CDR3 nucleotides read TGTGCCAGTACTGGCGGTTTTAGCACAGATACGCAGTATTTT. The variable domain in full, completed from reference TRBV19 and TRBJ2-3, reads DGGITQSPKYLFRKEGQNVTLSCEQNLNHDAMYWYRQDPGQGLRLIYYSQIVNDFQKGDIAEGYSVSREKKESFPLTVTSAQKNPTAFYLCASTGGFSTDTQYFGPGTRLTVL.

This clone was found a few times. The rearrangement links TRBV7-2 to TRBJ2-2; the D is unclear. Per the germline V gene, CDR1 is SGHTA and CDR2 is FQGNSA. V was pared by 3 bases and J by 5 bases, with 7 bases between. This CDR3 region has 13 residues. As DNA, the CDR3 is TGTGCCAGCAGCTTGGTAGAGACCGGGGAGCTGTTTTTT. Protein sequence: CASSLVETGELFF.

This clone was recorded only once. The CDR3 bases are TGTGCCAGCAGCTTTGGGGGCTCTGAAAAACTGTTTTTT. Translating gives CASSFGGSEKLFF. The J gene is TRBJ1-4, the V gene TRBV7-9; tentative D call: TRBD1 (6 bases). Germline-derived CDR1 and CDR2 are SEHNR and FQNEAQ (reference sequence). V lost 3 bases, J lost 7 bases, and 9 bases lay in between. The CDR3 spans 13 residues.

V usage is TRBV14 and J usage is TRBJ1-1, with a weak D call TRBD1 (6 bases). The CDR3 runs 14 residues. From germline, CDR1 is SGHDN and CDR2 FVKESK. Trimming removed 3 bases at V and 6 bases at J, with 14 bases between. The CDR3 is CASSHTFRGAEAFF. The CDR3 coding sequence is TGTGCCAGCAGCCACACTTTCAGGGGTGCTGAAGCTTTCTTT.

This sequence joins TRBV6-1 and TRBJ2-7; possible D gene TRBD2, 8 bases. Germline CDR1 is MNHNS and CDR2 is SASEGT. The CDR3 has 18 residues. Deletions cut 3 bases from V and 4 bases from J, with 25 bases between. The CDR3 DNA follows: TGTGCCAGCAGTGACAGGGGGGGAGGTAGCGGGACGGGGTACGAGCAGTACTTC. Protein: CASSDRGGGSGTGYEQYF.

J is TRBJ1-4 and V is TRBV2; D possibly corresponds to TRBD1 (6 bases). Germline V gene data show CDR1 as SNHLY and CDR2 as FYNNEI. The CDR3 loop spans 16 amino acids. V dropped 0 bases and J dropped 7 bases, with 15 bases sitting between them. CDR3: CASSEAVRGAVEKLFF. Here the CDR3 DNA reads TGTGCCAGCAGTGAAGCGGTTAGGGGGGCAGTTGAAAAACTGTTTTTT.

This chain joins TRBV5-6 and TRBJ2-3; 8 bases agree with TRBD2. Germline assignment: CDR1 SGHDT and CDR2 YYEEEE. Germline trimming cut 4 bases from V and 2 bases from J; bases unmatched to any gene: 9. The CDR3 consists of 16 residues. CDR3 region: CASSLLAGPATDTQYF. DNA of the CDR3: TGTGCCAGCAGCCTCTTAGCGGGGCCAGCCACAGATACGCAGTATTTT.

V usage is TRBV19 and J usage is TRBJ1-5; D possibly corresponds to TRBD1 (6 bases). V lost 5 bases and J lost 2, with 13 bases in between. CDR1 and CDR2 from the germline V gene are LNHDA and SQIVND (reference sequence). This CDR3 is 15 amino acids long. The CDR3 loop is CASSARGVGNQPQHF. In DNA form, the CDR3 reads TGTGCCAGTAGTGCCAGGGGTGTCGGCAATCAGCCCCAGCATTTT. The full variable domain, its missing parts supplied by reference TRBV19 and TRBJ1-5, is DGGITQSPKYLFRKEGQNVTLSCEQNLNHDAMYWYRQDPGQGLRLIYYSQIVNDFQKGDIAEGYSVSREKKESFPLTVTSAQKNPTAFYLCASSARGVGNQPQHFGDGTRLSIL.

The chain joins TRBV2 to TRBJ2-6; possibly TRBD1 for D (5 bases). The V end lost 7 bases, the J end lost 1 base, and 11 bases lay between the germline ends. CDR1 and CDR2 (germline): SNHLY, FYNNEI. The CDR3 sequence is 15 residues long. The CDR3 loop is CASTNRNSGANVLTF. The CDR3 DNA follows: TGTGCCAGCACAAACAGGAATTCTGGGGCCAACGTCCTGACTTTC.

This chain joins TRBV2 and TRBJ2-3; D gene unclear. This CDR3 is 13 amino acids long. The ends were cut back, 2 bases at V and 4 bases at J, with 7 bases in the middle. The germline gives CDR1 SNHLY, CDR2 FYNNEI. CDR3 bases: TGTGCCAGCAGTGAAAACGGTGCAGATACGCAGTATTTT. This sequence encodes CASSENGADTQYF.

CDR3 in DNA: TGTGCCAGCAGCCCCCGACAGGCGCCGTACCAAGAGACCCAGTACTTC. This gives the protein CASSPRQAPYQETQYF. This sequence joins TRBV5-6 and TRBJ2-5; D possibly corresponds to TRBD1 (6 bases). The germline V and J ends were trimmed by 4 bases and 0 bases, with 16 bases remaining between them. Per germline, CDR1 SGHDT and CDR2 YYEEEE. The CDR3 length is 16 residues.

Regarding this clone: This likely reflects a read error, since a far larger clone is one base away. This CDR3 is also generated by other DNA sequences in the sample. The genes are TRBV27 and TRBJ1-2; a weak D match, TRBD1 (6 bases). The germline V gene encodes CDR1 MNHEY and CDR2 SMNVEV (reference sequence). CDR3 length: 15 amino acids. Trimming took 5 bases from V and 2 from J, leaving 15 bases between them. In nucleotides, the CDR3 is TGTGCCAGCAGTCCGAGACAAGGGGGGAACTATGGCTACACCTTC. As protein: CASSPRQGGNYGYTF.

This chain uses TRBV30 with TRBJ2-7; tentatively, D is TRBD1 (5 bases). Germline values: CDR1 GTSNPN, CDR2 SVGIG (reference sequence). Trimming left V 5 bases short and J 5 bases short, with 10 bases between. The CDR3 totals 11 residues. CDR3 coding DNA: TGTGCCTGGGCTCAGGGTCACGAGCAGTACTTC. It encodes CAWAQGHEQYF.